The clone carrying this TCR beta chain was counted between two and nine times. The target antigen is unknown. Every contributor of samples was a Caucasian grown-up residing in Nashville, Tennessee. Splitting the CD4+ cells yielded a CD45RA+ naive subset and a CD45RA-negative memory subset. The V gene end was trimmed by 6 bases and the J gene end by 5 bases; junction bases not matched to a gene: 6. The V gene's germline CDR1 is LNHNV and CDR2 YYDKDF (reference sequence). CDR3 length equals 14 residues. The data were taken from a study of shared clonotypes between healthy human individuals. Whole-study findings and limits: Estimated richness was generally greater in naive than memory subsets.

Sequenced by immunoSEQ multiplex PCR; TCRdb stores in-frame clones only, minus some. The data contain about 710,000 clones, approximately 77% of them seen just once; the ten biggest clones take up more than 1.5%. The origin of this receptor is a woman under 40 in good health. Sequences were obtained from memory CD4+ T cells sorted from blood. Subset described: CD45RA-negative fraction. The V gene is TRBV15, the J gene TRBJ1-4, with 7 bases aligning to TRBD1. As DNA, the CDR3 is TGTGCCACCAGGTTACAGGGGTTCAATGAAAAACTGTTTTTT. Its protein product is CATRLQGFNEKLFF.